The 20 T cell receptor beta chains given below trace back to one sample, sequenced in a study of immune evolution from preneoplasia to lung adenocarcinoma. Here immunoSEQ multiplex PCR was the method, and the copy in TCRdb shows in-frame clones only, minus some. The table records roughly 4,700 clones, over 65% of them present only once. Sequenced material: FFPE adjacent normal lung tissue. The receptors here all came from a person between 55 and 80 years old with lung adenocarcinoma.

The chain joins TRBV27 to TRBJ1-6; 8 nucleotides agree with TRBD1. This CDR3 has 18 residues. V shed 5 bases and J 0 bases; nucleotides not matched to a gene: 9. Germline CDR1 MNHEY, CDR2 SMNVEV (reference sequence). CDR3 protein: CASSLKTGASSYNSPLHF. The DNA for the CDR3 is TGTGCCAGCAGTCTCAAGACAGGGGCGAGCTCCTATAATTCACCCCTCCACTTT.

The V and J genes are TRBV5-1 and TRBJ1-3; D remains unclear. The germline V gene encodes CDR1 SGHRS and CDR2 YFSETQ. The CDR3 contains 15 residues. V lost 4 bases and J 0 bases, leaving 11 bases between the germline ends. The chain's CDR3 is CASSNSGLSGNTIYF. In nucleotides, the CDR3 is TGCGCCAGCAGCAATTCAGGACTCTCTGGAAACACCATATATTTT. Based on the CDR3 plus reference TRBV5-1 and TRBJ1-3, the full variable domain is KAGVTQTPRYLIKTRGQQVTLSCSPISGHRSVSWYQQTPGQGLQFLFEYFSETQRNKGNFPGRFSGRQFSNSRSEMNVSTLELGDSALYLCASSNSGLSGNTIYFGEGSWLTVV.

The rearrangement joins TRBV7-2 to TRBJ2-6, with D tentatively TRBD2 (5 bases). The CDR3 spans 12 residues. From germline, CDR1 is SGHTA and CDR2 FQGNSA. CDR3 region: CASGTGANVLTF. CDR3 bases: TGTGCTTCCGGGACTGGGGCCAACGTCCTGACTTTC.

The chain has TRBV30 and TRBJ2-3; 7 positions agree with TRBD2. V lost 4 bases and J lost 2; bases outside the gene matches: 9. CDR1 is GTSNPN, CDR2 SVGIG, per germline (reference sequence). The CDR3 is 15 residues long. The CDR3 nucleotides are TGTGCCTGGAACGGCTGGGGGGGAGACACAGATACGCAGTATTTT. Translation: CAWNGWGGDTDTQYF.

To note about this clone: One end of the junction varies from germline; a read error may be responsible. The CDR3 protein is CASSDKYPGNTETFF. For the CDR3, the DNA is TGTGCCAGCAGCGACAAGTACCCCGGGAACACTGAAACTTTCTTT. The V and J genes are TRBV11-1 and TRBJ1-1; D is unclear. The CDR3 has 15 residues. Germline-derived CDR1 and CDR2 are SGHAT and FQDESV (reference sequence).

The genes are TRBV7-9 and TRBJ1-3; no reliable D call. CDR1 and CDR2 from the germline V gene are SEHNR and FQNEAQ (reference sequence). Trimming took off 4 bases at V and 2 bases at J, with 3 bases between the two ends. The length of the CDR3 is 12 residues. CDR3 coding DNA: TGTGCCAGCAGCTCCACTGGAAACACCATATATTTT. Translated, it gives CASSSTGNTIYF.

This clone has only one observation. The rearrangement joins TRBV7-9 to TRBJ2-3; D gene unclear. The CDR3 runs to 15 residues. From germline, CDR1 is SEHNR and CDR2 FQNEAQ (reference sequence). V was cut by 0 bases and J by 4 bases, with 11 bases left in between. CDR3 DNA sequence: TGTGCCAGCAGCTTAGCCGGCGGTGTGGCAGATACGCAGTATTTT. Protein: CASSLAGGVADTQYF.

This clone was seen a handful of times. The CDR3 region has the DNA TGTGCCAGCACCGGGACAGCGCACGAGCAGTACTTC. It is translated as CASTGTAHEQYF. V and J are TRBV2 and TRBJ2-7, with TRBD1 matching 7 bases. With 7 bases clipped from V and 5 bases from J, the junction kept 5 bases outside the gene matches. This CDR3 has 12 residues. The germline V gene encodes CDR1 SNHLY and CDR2 FYNNEI.

This clone was detected only a few times. The chain joins TRBV4-1 to TRBJ2-5; a possible D gene is TRBD1 (6 bases). The CDR3 runs to 16 residues. Trimming left V 1 base short and J 4 bases short, with 16 bases between. The germline V gene has CDR1 MGHRA and CDR2 YSYEKL. The CDR3 nucleotides are TGCGCCAGCAGCCAAGTTCGTCAACAGGGAAGAGAGACCCAGTACTTC. It codes for CASSQVRQQGRETQYF.

This rearrangement joins TRBV19 to TRBJ2-7; D ambiguous. The CDR3 has 15 amino acids. Germline lookup yields CDR1 LNHDA and CDR2 SQIVND (reference sequence). V was shortened by 3 bases and J by 0 bases, with 12 bases between the two germline ends. The CDR3 sequence: CASSIYGSRSYEQYF. Here the CDR3 DNA reads TGTGCCAGTAGTATTTATGGATCCCGCTCCTACGAGCAGTACTTC. Supplemented by reference TRBV19 and TRBJ2-7, the full variable domain reads DGGITQSPKYLFRKEGQNVTLSCEQNLNHDAMYWYRQDPGQGLRLIYYSQIVNDFQKGDIAEGYSVSREKKESFPLTVTSAQKNPTAFYLCASSIYGSRSYEQYFGPGTRLTVT.

The table lists this clone with a count of one. The genes are TRBV18 and TRBJ1-2, with no clear D. Trimming pared 3 bases from V and 0 bases from J, leaving 11 bases between. The CDR3 has 15 amino acids. Germline CDR1 and CDR2: KGHSH and LQKENI. In DNA form, the CDR3 reads TGTGCCAGCTCACCTTCTGGCGATGCTAACTATGGCTACACCTTC. Translated, it gives CASSPSGDANYGYTF.

The chain couples TRBV9 to TRBJ1-3; D not resolved. Trimming cost V 3 bases and J 3 bases, with 19 bases left between them. Germline CDR1 is SGDLS and CDR2 is YYNGEE. The CDR3 sequence is 17 residues long. The CDR3 loop is CASSAPGMGFRGNTIYF. The DNA of the CDR3 is TGTGCCAGCAGCGCCCCTGGTATGGGGTTTCGTGGAAACACCATATATTTT.

The chain couples TRBV5-1 to TRBJ2-6, with 7 bases that match TRBD1. The germline V gene has CDR1 SGHRS and CDR2 YFSETQ. Losses at the gene ends were 3 bases for V and 4 bases for J; bases not matched to a gene: 4. There are 15 residues in the CDR3. CDR3 loop: CASSYGQEGANVLTF. The CDR3 region has the DNA TGCGCCAGCAGCTACGGACAGGAAGGGGCCAACGTCCTGACTTTC.

The rearrangement joins TRBV30 to TRBJ1-1; D ambiguous. Trimming removed 0 bases from V and 7 bases from J, with 15 bases in between. CDR1 GTSNPN and CDR2 SVGIG come from the germline V gene (reference sequence). The CDR3 sequence is 14 residues long. DNA for the CDR3: TGTGCCTGGAGTGTACTGTCCACCGGTCGTGAAGCTTTCTTT. Its translation is CAWSVLSTGREAFF.

The genes are TRBV6-5 and TRBJ1-6; 9 nucleotides match TRBD1. Germline trimming cut 5 bases from V and 7 bases from J; bases unmatched to any gene: 6. The CDR3 sequence is 15 residues long. Per germline, CDR1 MNHEY and CDR2 SVGAGI. This chain's CDR3 is CASSRTGVVNSPLHF. In nucleotides, the CDR3 is TGTGCCAGCAGTCGGACAGGGGTGGTGAATTCACCCCTCCACTTT.

The chain uses TRBV19 and TRBJ2-2, with D unclear. The CDR3 loop spans 15 amino acids. CDR1 LNHDA and CDR2 SQIVND come from the germline V gene (reference sequence). V lost 5 bases, J lost 9 bases, and 19 bases lay in between. CDR3 in amino acids: CASSRTTGRSRELFF. The CDR3 region has the DNA TGTGCCAGTAGTCGGACGACGGGTCGTAGCCGGGAGCTGTTTTTT.

The gene calls are TRBV6-1 and TRBJ1-4, with a weak D call TRBD1 (5 bases). V was pared by 4 bases and J by 0 bases, with 9 bases between. Germline V gene lookup returns CDR1 MNHNS and CDR2 SASEGT. The CDR3 has 15 residues. This CDR3 reads CASSGQHATNEKLFF. In DNA, the CDR3 is TGTGCCAGCAGTGGACAGCATGCAACTAATGAAAAACTGTTTTTT.

V usage is TRBV5-3 and J usage is TRBJ1-5, with TRBD1 as a possible D gene (5 bases). TRBV5-3 is noted as an ORF with a role that remains uncertain. Deletions cut 4 bases from V and 3 bases from J, with 11 bases between. The CDR3 extends over 14 amino acids. CDR3 in DNA: TGTGCCAGAAGCGCGGGACGGGTCAATCAGCCCCAGCATTTT. Translation: CARSAGRVNQPQHF.

Written as DNA, the CDR3 is TGTGCCAGCAGTTACTCACGTAACTATGGCTACACCTTC. Its protein is CASSYSRNYGYTF. V usage is TRBV6-5 and J usage is TRBJ1-2; D ambiguous. Germline V lookup: CDR1 MNHEY, CDR2 SVGAGI. The CDR3 spans 13 residues. V lost 0 bases, J lost 1 base, and 3 bases lay in between.

The rearrangement joins TRBV10-3 to TRBJ1-1; no firm D call. The CDR3 consists of 12 residues. V was clipped by 0 bases and J by 8 bases, with 7 bases between them. Germline loops: CDR1 ENHRY, CDR2 SYGVKD. The CDR3 nucleotides read TGTGCCATCAGTGAGTCGACCAAGGAAGCTTTCTTT. As protein: CAISESTKEAFF.